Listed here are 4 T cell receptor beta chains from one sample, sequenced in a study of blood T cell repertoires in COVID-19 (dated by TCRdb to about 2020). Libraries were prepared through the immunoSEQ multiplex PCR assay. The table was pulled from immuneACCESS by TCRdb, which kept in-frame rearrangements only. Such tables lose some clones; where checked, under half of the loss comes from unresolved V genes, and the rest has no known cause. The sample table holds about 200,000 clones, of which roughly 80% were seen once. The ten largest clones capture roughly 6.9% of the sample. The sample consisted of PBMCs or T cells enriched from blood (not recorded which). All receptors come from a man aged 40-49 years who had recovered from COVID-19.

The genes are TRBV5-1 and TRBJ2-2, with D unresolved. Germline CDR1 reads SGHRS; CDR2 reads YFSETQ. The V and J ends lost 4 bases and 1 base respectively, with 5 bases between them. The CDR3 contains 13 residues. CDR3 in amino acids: CASSPGNTGELFF. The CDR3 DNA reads TGCGCCAGCAGCCCCGGGAACACCGGGGAGCTGTTTTTT.

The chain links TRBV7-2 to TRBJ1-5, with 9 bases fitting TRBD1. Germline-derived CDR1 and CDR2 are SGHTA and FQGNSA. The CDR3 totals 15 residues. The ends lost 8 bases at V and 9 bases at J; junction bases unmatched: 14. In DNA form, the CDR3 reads TGTGCCAGCGGACCAAGACAGGGGGATAACTCGCCCCAGCATTTT. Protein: CASGPRQGDNSPQHF.

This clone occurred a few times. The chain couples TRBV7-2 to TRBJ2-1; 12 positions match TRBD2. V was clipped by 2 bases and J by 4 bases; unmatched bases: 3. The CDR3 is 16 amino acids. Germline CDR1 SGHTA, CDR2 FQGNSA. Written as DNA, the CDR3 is TGTGCCAGCAGCTTAACTAGCGGGGGGTCATACAATGAGCAGTTCTTC. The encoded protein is CASSLTSGGSYNEQFF.

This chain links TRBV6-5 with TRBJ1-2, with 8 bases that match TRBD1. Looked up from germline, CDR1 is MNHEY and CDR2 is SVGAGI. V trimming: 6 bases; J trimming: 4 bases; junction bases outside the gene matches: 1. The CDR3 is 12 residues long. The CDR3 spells CASSTGGYGYTF. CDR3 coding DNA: TGTGCCAGCAGCACAGGGGGCTATGGCTACACCTTC.